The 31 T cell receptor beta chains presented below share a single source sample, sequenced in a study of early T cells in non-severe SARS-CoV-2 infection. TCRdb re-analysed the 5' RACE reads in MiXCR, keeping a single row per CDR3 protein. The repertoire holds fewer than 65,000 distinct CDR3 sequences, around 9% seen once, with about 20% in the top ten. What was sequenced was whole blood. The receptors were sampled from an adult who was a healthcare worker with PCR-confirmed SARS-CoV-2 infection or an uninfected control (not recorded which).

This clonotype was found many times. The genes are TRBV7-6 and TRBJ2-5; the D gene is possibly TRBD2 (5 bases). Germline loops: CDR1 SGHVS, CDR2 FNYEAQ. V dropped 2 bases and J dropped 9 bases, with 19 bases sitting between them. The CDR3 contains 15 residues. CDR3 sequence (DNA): TGTGCCAGCAGCTTACTCGGCAGCGTGGCGGAGGCCCAGTACTTC. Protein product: CASSLLGSVAEAQYF.

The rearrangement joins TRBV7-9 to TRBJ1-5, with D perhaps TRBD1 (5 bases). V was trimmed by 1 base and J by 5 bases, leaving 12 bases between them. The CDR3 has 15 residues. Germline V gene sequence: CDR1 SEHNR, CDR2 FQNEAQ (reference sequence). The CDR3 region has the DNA TGTGCCAGCAGCTTAGGAGGGGACCCCTATCAGCCCCAGCATTTT. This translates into CASSLGGDPYQPQHF.

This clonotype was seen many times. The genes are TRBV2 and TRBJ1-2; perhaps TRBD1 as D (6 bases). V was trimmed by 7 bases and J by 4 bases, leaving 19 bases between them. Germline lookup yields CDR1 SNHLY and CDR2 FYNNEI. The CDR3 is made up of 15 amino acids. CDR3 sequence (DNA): TGTGCCAGCACTCGAGGGCAGGGGATCATCTATGGCTACACCTTC. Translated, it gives CASTRGQGIIYGYTF. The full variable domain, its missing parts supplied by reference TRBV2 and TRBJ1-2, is EPEVTQTPSHQVTQMGQEVILRCVPISNHLYFYWYRQILGQKVEFLVSFYNNEISEKSEIFDDQFSVERPDGSNFTLKIRSTKLEDSAMYFCASTRGQGIIYGYTFGSGTRLTVV.

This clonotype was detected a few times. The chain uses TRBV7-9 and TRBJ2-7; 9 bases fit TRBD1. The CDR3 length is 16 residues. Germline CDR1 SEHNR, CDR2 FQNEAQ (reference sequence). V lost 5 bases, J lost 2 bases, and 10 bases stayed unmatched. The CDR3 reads CASSRIRDRDPYEQYF. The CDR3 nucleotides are TGTGCCAGCAGCCGAATCCGGGACAGGGACCCCTACGAGCAGTACTTC.

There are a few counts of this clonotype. This CDR3 is CASSLISGQNTGELFF. CDR3 coding DNA: TGCGCCAGCAGCTTGATATCGGGACAGAACACCGGGGAGCTGTTTTTT. This chain connects TRBV5-1 to TRBJ2-2; TRBD1 is a possible D gene (6 bases). Germline V lookup: CDR1 SGHRS, CDR2 YFSETQ. Trimming shortened V by 1 base and J by 1 base, and 11 bases separated the two germline ends. There are 16 residues in the CDR3.

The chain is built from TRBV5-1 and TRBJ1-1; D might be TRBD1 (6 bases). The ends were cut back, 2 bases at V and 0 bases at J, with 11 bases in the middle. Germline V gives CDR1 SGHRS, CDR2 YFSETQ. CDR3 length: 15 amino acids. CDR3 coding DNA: TGCGCCAGCAGCTTTTCGACAGGCCTGAACACTGAAGCTTTCTTT. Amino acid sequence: CASSFSTGLNTEAFF.

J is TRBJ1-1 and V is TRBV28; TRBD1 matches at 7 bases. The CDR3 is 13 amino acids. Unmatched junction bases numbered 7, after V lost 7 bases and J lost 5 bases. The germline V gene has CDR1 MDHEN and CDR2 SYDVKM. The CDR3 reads CASKRTGATEAFF. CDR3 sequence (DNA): TGTGCCAGCAAGAGGACAGGAGCGACTGAAGCTTTCTTT.

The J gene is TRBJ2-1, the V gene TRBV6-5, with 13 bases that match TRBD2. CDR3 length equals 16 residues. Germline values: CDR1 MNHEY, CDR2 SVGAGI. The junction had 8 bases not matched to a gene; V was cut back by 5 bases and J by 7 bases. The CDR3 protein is CASSMTSGGTPNEQFF. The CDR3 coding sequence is TGTGCCAGCAGTATGACTAGCGGGGGGACTCCAAATGAGCAGTTCTTC.

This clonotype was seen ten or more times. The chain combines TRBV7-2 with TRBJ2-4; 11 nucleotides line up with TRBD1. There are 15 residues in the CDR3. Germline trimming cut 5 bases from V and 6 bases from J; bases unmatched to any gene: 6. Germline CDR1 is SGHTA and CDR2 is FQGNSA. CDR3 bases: TGTGCCAGCAGCCCTGGAGGACAGGGGGCAAACATTCAGTACTTC. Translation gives CASSPGGQGANIQYF.

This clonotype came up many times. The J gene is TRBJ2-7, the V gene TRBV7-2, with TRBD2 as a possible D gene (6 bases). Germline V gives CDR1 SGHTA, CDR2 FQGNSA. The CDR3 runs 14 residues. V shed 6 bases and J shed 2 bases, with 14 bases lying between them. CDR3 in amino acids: CASSSLDYPYEQYF. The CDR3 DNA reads TGTGCCAGCAGTTCTCTGGACTACCCCTACGAGCAGTACTTC.

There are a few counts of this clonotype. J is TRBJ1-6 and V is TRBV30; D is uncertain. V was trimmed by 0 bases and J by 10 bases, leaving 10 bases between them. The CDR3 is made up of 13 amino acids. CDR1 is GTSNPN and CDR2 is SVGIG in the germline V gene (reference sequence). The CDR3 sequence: CAWSVRSKSPLHF. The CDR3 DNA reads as TGTGCCTGGAGTGTACGGTCAAAATCACCCCTCCACTTT.

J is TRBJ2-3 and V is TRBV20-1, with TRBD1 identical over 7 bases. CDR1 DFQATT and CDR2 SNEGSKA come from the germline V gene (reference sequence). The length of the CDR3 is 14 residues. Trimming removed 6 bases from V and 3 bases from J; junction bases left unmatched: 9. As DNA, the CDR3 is TGCAGTGCCCTTAAGAGGGGGCAGACAGATACGCAGTATTTT. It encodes CSALKRGQTDTQYF.

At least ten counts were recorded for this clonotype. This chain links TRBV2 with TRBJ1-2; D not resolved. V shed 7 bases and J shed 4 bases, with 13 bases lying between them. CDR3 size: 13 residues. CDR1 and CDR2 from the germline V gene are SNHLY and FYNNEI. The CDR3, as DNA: TGTGCCAGCATCATTGGCGTCGGCTATGGCTACACCTTC. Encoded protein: CASIIGVGYGYTF.

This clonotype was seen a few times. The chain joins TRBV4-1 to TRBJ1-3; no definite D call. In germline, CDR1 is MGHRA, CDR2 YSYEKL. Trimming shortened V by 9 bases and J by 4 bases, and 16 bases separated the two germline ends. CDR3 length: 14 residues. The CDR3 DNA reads TGCGCCAGTGAAGACCGGGCGAGAGGAAACACCATATATTTT. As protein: CASEDRARGNTIYF.

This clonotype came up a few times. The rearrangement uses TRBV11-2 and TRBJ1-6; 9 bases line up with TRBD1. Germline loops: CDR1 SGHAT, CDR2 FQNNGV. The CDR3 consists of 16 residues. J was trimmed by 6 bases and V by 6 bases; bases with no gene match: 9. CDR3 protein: CASREPGQGSNSPLHF. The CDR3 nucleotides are TGTGCCAGCAGGGAACCGGGACAGGGTTCTAATTCACCCCTCCACTTT. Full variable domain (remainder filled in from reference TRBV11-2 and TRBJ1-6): EAGVAQSPRYKIIEKRQSVAFWCNPISGHATLYWYQQILGQGPKLLIQFQNNGVVDDSQLPKDRFSAERLKGVDSTLKIQPAKLEDSAVYLCASREPGQGSNSPLHFGNGTRLTVT.

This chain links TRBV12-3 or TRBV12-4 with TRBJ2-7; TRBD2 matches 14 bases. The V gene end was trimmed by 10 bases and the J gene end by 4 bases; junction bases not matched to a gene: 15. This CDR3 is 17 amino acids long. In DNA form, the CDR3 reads TGTGCCACCAGCCGTAGGGGGACTAGCGGGGGCAGATACGAGCAGTACTTC. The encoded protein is CATSRRGTSGGRYEQYF.

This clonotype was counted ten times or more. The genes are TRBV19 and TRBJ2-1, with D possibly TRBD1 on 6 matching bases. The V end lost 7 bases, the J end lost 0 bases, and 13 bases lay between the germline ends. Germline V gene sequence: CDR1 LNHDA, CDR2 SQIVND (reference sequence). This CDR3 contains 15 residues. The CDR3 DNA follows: TGTGCCAGTACTCGTTCAGGGGCCTCCTACAATGAGCAGTTCTTC. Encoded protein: CASTRSGASYNEQFF.

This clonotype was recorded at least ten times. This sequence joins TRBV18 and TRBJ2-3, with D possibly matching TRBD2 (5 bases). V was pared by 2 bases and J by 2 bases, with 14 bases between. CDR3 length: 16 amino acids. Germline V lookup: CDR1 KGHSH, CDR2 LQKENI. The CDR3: CASSPSRGSSTDTQYF. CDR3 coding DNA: TGTGCCAGCTCACCAAGTAGAGGGTCATCCACAGATACGCAGTATTTT.

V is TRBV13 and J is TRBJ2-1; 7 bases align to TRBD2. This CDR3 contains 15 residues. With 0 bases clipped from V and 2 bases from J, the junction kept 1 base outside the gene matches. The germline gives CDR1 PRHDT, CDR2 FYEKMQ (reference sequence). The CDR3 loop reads CASSLGGTTYNEQFF. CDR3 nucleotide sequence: TGTGCCAGCAGCTTAGGCGGGACTACCTACAATGAGCAGTTCTTC.

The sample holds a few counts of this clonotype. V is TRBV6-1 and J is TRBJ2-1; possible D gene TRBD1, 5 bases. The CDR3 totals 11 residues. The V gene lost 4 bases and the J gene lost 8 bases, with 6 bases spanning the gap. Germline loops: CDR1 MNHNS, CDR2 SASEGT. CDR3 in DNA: TGTGCCAGCAGTGCGACAGATGAGCAGTTCTTC. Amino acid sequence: CASSATDEQFF.

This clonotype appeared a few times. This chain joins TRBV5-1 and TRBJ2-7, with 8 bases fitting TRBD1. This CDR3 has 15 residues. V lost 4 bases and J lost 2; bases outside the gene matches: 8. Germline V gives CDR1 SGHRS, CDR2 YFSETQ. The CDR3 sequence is CASSIGGTGAYEQYF. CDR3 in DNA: TGCGCCAGCAGCATTGGAGGGACAGGCGCCTACGAGCAGTACTTC.

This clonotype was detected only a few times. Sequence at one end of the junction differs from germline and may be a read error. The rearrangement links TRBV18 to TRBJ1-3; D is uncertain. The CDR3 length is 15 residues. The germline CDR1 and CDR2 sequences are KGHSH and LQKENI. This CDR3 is CASSLDRSSENTIYF. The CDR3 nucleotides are TGTGCCAGCTCCCTGGACCGGAGCTCTGAAAACACCATATATTTT.

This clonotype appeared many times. CDR3 bases: TGTGCCAGCAGTTGGCCGAGCGAGCAGGGCTCTGGGGCCAACGTCCTGACTTTC. Translated, it gives CASSWPSEQGSGANVLTF. The rearrangement links TRBV2 to TRBJ2-6; weak D call: TRBD1 (5 bases). Germline V gene sequence: CDR1 SNHLY, CDR2 FYNNEI. V shed 5 bases and J shed 0 bases, with 17 bases lying between them. This CDR3 contains 18 residues.

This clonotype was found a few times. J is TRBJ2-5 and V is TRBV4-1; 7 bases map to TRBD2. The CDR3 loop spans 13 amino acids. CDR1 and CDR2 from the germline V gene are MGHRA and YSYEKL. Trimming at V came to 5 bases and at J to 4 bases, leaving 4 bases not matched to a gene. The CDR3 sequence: CASSGGEGETQYF. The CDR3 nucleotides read TGCGCCAGCAGCGGAGGGGAGGGAGAGACCCAGTACTTC.

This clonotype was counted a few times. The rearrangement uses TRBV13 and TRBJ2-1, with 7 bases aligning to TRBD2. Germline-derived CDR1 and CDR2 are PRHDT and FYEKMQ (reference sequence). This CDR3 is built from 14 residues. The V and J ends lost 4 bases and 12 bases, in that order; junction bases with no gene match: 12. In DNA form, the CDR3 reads TGTGCCAGCAGCTCATTAGCGGGCCGCCTCGTGCAGTTCTTC. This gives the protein CASSSLAGRLVQFF.

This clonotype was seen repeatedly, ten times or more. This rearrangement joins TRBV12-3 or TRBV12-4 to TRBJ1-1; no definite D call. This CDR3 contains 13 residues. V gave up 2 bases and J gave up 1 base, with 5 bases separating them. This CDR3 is CASSLYANTEAFF. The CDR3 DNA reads TGTGCCAGCAGTTTATATGCGAACACTGAAGCTTTCTTT.

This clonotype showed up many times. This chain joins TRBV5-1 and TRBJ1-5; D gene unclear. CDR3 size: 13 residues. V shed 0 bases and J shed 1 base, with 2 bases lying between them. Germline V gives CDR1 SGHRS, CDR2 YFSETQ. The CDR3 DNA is TGCGCCAGCAGCTTGGAAAGCAATCAGCCCCAGCATTTT. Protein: CASSLESNQPQHF.

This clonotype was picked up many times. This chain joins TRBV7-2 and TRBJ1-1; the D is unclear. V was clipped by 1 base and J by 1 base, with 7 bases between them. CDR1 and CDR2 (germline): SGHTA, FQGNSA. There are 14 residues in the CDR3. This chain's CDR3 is CASSLDSPNTEAFF. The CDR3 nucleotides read TGTGCCAGCAGCTTAGACAGCCCGAACACTGAAGCTTTCTTT. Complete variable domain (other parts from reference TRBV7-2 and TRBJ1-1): GAGVSQSPSNKVTEKGKDVELRCDPISGHTALYWYRQSLGQGLEFLIYFQGNSAPDKSGLPSDRFSAERTGGSVSTLTIQRTQQEDSAVYLCASSLDSPNTEAFFGQGTRLTVV.

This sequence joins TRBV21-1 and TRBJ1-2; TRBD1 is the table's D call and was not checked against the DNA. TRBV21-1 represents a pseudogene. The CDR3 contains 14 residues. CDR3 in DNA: TGTGCCAGCAGCTCACGTAGGGCGGGGTTTGGCTACACCTTC. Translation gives CASSSRRAGFGYTF.

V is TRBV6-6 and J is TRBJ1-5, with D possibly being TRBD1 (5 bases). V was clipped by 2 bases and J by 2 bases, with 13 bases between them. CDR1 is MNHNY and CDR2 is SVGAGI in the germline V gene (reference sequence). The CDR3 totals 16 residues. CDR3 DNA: TGTGCCAGCAGTTACACCTCGCGGGGCGGCAATCAGCCCCAGCATTTT. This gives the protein CASSYTSRGGNQPQHF.

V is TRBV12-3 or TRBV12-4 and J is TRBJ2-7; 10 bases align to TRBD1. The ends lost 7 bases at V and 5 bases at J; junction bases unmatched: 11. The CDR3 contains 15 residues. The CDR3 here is CASTRAGQGGHEQYF. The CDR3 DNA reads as TGTGCCAGCACTAGGGCTGGACAGGGGGGACACGAGCAGTACTTC.